These 9 T cell receptor beta chains came from one sample sequenced in a study of beta chain features in type 1 diabetes. Expressed TCRB transcripts were sequenced, since all the RNA that had been isolated was reverse transcribed. Libraries were prepared by immunoSEQ multiplex PCR; TCRdb keeps only in-frame clonotypes and omits some of them. Of 150,000 to 180,000 clones listed, 10% are singletons. The study's findings and limits: Across all four CD4+ subsets, people with type 1 diabetes showed modestly shorter TCRB CDR3s.

These receptors are not linked to any known antigen. The sample comprised central memory CD4+ T cells from blood. The source is a man under 40 with type 1 diabetes.

The CDR3 protein is CASATLGTGSSNEQFF. The CDR3 bases are TGTGCCAGCGCCACCCTGGGTACAGGGTCATCGAATGAGCAGTTCTTC. V is TRBV18 and J is TRBJ2-1; D might be TRBD1 (6 bases). Trimming took off 8 bases at V and 7 bases at J, with 24 bases between the two ends. This CDR3 comprises 16 residues. Germline assignment: CDR1 KGHSH and CDR2 LQKENI.

This clone showed up just a few times. J is TRBJ1-2 and V is TRBV27; D is perhaps TRBD1 (5 bases). The CDR3 runs to 14 residues. Trimming stripped 2 bases from V and 5 bases from J, with 12 bases between. Germline V gives CDR1 MNHEY, CDR2 SMNVEV (reference sequence). The DNA of the CDR3 is TGTGCCAGCAGTTTAGTCGGGGGAACATATGGCTACACCTTC. Amino acids: CASSLVGGTYGYTF.

CDR3 region: CASSSYDRYEQYF. CDR3 in DNA: TGTGCCAGCAGCTCCTACGACAGGTACGAGCAGTACTTC. The chain joins TRBV5-6 to TRBJ2-5; D perhaps matches TRBD1 (6 bases). The end of the DNA fits TRBJ2-7 better, so the J call may be wrong. This CDR3 region has 13 residues. The germline V gene encodes CDR1 SGHDT and CDR2 YYEEEE.

The chain recombines TRBV11-1 with TRBJ2-1; D is perhaps TRBD1 (5 bases). The CDR3 totals 14 residues. Per the germline V gene, CDR1 is SGHAT and CDR2 is FQDESV (reference sequence). Trimming pared 5 bases from V and 4 bases from J, leaving 12 bases between. CDR3 amino acids: CASSTEQGYNEQFF. As DNA, the CDR3 is TGTGCCAGCAGCACAGAGCAGGGTTACAATGAGCAGTTCTTC.

This clone came up a few times. The genes are TRBV6-1 and TRBJ2-7; 8 positions agree with TRBD2. The CDR3 covers 15 residues. V was clipped by 1 base and J by 4 bases; unmatched bases: 6. Germline loops: CDR1 MNHNS, CDR2 SASEGT. The CDR3 DNA reads as TGTGCCAGCAGTGAAGACGACGGGAGGGTTTACGAGCAGTACTTC. It encodes CASSEDDGRVYEQYF.

This clone was counted only a few times. J is TRBJ2-7 and V is TRBV6-5; possible D gene TRBD2, 6 bases. CDR3 length: 14 amino acids. Germline CDR1 reads MNHEY; CDR2 reads SVGAGI. Trimming took off 2 bases at V and 6 bases at J, with 14 bases between the two ends. The chain's CDR3 is CASSYHLEGSEQYF. CDR3 bases: TGTGCCAGCAGTTACCACCTGGAGGGCTCCGAGCAGTACTTC.

This clone was observed a handful of times. The J gene is TRBJ2-7, the V gene TRBV30, with 13 bases that match TRBD2. The V and J ends lost 0 bases and 4 bases, in that order; junction bases with no gene match: 0. The germline V gene encodes CDR1 GTSNPN and CDR2 SVGIG (reference sequence). The CDR3 spans 14 residues. The CDR3 sequence: CAWSVLAGGYEQYF. DNA of the CDR3: TGTGCCTGGAGTGTACTAGCGGGAGGGTACGAGCAGTACTTC.

This chain joins TRBV6-6 and TRBJ2-7, with 8 bases identical to TRBD1. This CDR3 has 16 residues. The germline V gene encodes CDR1 MNHNY and CDR2 SVGAGI (reference sequence). J gave up 0 bases and V 0 bases, and 4 bases lay outside the gene matches. CDR3 nucleotide sequence: TGTGCCAGCAGTTACTCGAGAACAGGGGGCTCCTACGAGCAGTACTTC. Translating gives CASSYSRTGGSYEQYF.

This clone appeared a few times. CDR3 protein: CASSGGGANYEQYF. For the CDR3, the DNA is TGTGCCAGCTCCGGGGGTGGGGCTAACTACGAGCAGTACTTC. The chain has TRBV18 and TRBJ2-7; a possible D gene is TRBD2 (6 bases). Germline lookup yields CDR1 KGHSH and CDR2 LQKENI. V lost 6 bases, J lost 3 bases, and 15 bases lay in between. This CDR3 has 14 residues.